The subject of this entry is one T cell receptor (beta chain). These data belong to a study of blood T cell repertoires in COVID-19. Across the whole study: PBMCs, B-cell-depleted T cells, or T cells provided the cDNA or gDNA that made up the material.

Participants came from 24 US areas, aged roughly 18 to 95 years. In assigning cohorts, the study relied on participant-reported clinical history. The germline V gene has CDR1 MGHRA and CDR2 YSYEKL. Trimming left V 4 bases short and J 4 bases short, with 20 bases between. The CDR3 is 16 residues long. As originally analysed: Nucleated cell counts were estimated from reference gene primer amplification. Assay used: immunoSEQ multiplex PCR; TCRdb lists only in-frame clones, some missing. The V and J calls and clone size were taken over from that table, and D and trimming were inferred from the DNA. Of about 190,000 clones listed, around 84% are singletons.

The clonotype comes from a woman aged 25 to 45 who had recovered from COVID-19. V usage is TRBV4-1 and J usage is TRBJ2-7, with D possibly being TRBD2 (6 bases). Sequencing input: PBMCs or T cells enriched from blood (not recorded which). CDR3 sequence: CASSPGGLLGLYEQYF. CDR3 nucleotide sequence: TGCGCCAGCAGCCCCGGGGGACTTCTAGGACTATACGAGCAGTACTTC.